The 10 T cell receptor beta chains listed next were all sequenced from one sample in a study of identical twins. TCRdb reanalysed the 5' RACE reads using MiXCR and keeps one entry per CDR3 protein. This table holds 500,000 to 550,000 distinct CDR3 sequences, about a fifth found once. This same sample was also part of a study on yellow fever vaccine responses in identical twins.

The sample taken for sequencing was CD4+ T cells sorted from blood. All receptors come from a woman between 18 and 29 years old in good health.

This clonotype was seen more than once but under ten times. The CDR3 region has the DNA TGTGCCAGCAGCTTAGCTCCGGCGGTAGATACGCAGTATTTT. This translates into CASSLAPAVDTQYF. The V gene is TRBV7-6, the J gene TRBJ2-3; no firm D call. With 0 bases removed from V and 5 bases from J, the gap between germline ends came to 9 bases. This CDR3 contains 14 residues. Per the germline V gene, CDR1 is SGHVS and CDR2 is FNYEAQ.

CDR3 amino acids: CATRLAGINEQFF. The CDR3 DNA reads as TGTGCCACTAGACTAGCGGGAATCAATGAGCAGTTCTTC. This chain connects TRBV6-1 to TRBJ2-1; 11 bases are shared with TRBD2. V shed 10 bases and J 6 bases; nucleotides not matched to a gene: 5. Germline V gene data show CDR1 as MNHNS and CDR2 as SASEGT. This CDR3 is built from 13 residues.

This clonotype turned up a few times. The chain couples TRBV21-1 to TRBJ2-3; the DNA was not compared with TRBD1, the D call given in the table. TRBV21-1 is annotated as a pseudogene. This CDR3 comprises 12 residues. The CDR3 spells CASSPPGYTQYF. Here the CDR3 DNA reads TGTGCCAGCAGCCCCCCGGGATACACGCAGTATTTT.

This clonotype has a handful of counts. V is TRBV5-1 and J is TRBJ2-3; 9 bases fit TRBD1. This CDR3 is 17 amino acids long. With 1 base clipped from V and 2 bases from J, the junction kept 8 bases outside the gene matches. CDR1 is SGHRS and CDR2 is YFSETQ in the germline V gene. CDR3 nucleotides: TGCGCCAGCAGCTTGACCGGGACAGGGATCGTCACAGATACGCAGTATTTT. This translates into CASSLTGTGIVTDTQYF. Full variable domain (rest looked up from reference TRBV5-1 and TRBJ2-3): KAGVTQTPRYLIKTRGQQVTLSCSPISGHRSVSWYQQTPGQGLQFLFEYFSETQRNKGNFPGRFSGRQFSNSRSEMNVSTLELGDSALYLCASSLTGTGIVTDTQYFGPGTRLTVL.

This clonotype turned up a few times. The V call is TRBV19, the J call TRBJ1-2; TRBD1 matches at 8 bases. V trimming: 10 bases; J trimming: 2 bases; junction bases outside the gene matches: 3. Germline-derived CDR1 and CDR2 are LNHDA and SQIVND (reference sequence). The CDR3 spans 12 residues. The CDR3 loop is CATRTGNYGYTF. CDR3 DNA sequence: TGTGCCACAAGGACAGGGAACTATGGCTACACCTTC. The entire variable domain, with the rest obtained from reference TRBV19 and TRBJ1-2, is as follows: DGGITQSPKYLFRKEGQNVTLSCEQNLNHDAMYWYRQDPGQGLRLIYYSQIVNDFQKGDIAEGYSVSREKKESFPLTVTSAQKNPTAFYLCATRTGNYGYTFGSGTRLTVV.

The rearrangement uses TRBV4-1 and TRBJ1-6; possibly TRBD1 for D (5 bases). The CDR3 length is 15 residues. Germline-derived CDR1 and CDR2 are MGHRA and YSYEKL. V was trimmed by 0 bases and J by 10 bases, leaving 13 bases between them. CDR3 bases: TGCGCCAGCAGCCAAGATATCCAGGGACGGTCACCCCTCCACTTT. Amino acids: CASSQDIQGRSPLHF.

Comments on this clonotype: A junction boundary mismatches the germline segment, possibly from a read error. J is TRBJ2-5 and V is TRBV15; TRBD2 matches 7 bases. CDR3 length: 14 amino acids. From germline, CDR1 is LNHNV and CDR2 YYDKDF (reference sequence). The DNA for the CDR3 is TGTGCCACCAGCAGAGGGGACTACCAAGAGCCCCAGTACTTC. It encodes CATSRGDYQEPQYF.

The V call is TRBV7-7, the J call TRBJ2-1; 15 positions agree with TRBD2. This CDR3 contains 16 residues. V trimming: 6 bases; J trimming: 9 bases; junction bases outside the gene matches: 9. In germline, CDR1 is SSHAT, CDR2 FNYEAQ (reference sequence). The CDR3 sequence is CASSPGLAGGLFEQFF. The CDR3 DNA sequence: TGTGCCAGCAGTCCCGGACTAGCGGGAGGGTTATTTGAGCAGTTCTTC.

The V gene is TRBV24-1, the J gene TRBJ2-1; TRBD1 might be the D (5 bases). V was clipped by 1 base and J by 9 bases, with 15 bases between them. Germline V gene sequence: CDR1 KGHDR, CDR2 SFDVKD. The CDR3 is made up of 15 amino acids. CDR3 loop: CATSDLGQGQAEQFF. DNA for the CDR3: TGTGCCACCAGTGATTTAGGGCAGGGTCAAGCTGAGCAGTTCTTC.

There are a few counts of this clonotype. This sequence joins TRBV6-1 and TRBJ2-7; 8 bases are a match to TRBD2. J lost 2 bases, V lost 6 bases, and 15 bases had no gene match. This CDR3 contains 17 residues. Per the germline V gene, CDR1 is MNHNS and CDR2 is SASEGT. As DNA, the CDR3 is TGTGCCAGCAGACGGTCCCCTTCTAGCGGGTCCACCTACGAGCAGTACTTC. It specifies CASRRSPSSGSTYEQYF.